Described below is a single T cell receptor beta chain sequence and its context. Its antigen is unknown. Qualities for individual bases were not recorded, and no much larger clone is one base off. The time point label, read with the paper, signifies: baseline before first vaccination. Samples from vaccinated people were obtained from the UK trials COV001 and COV002, which included a single-blind randomized controlled phase 2/3 trial of AZD1222 (ChAdOx1 nCoV-19) in healthy adults. For TCRbeta chain sequencing, PBMC samples from trial participants were taken at day 0 and at day 28 after the second dose. This sample stems from a study of T cell responses to AZD1222 COVID-19 vaccine (dated by TCRdb to the early 2020s). General notes on the study: AZD1222 recipients given second doses at about 4 weeks or at about 12 weeks were pooled, since spike-specific TCR depth and breadth were not found to differ between the two schedules. A total of about 240 trial participants underwent TCR sequencing, of whom about 210 received two doses of AZD1222 and approximately 25 received two doses of the MenACWY control vaccine. Trial participants were enrolled by age into subgroups of 18-55, 56-69 and 70-plus years, and roughly 160, 29 and 62 TCR-sequenced participants, respectively, were included in these subgroups.

Results the study describes overall, beyond this receptor: CD4 TCRs associated with the vaccine covered the entire spike protein, and the dominant responses were in regions 160-218 and 743-854. The 56-69-year group was small, and its depth increase did not reach significance, likely because of low power. Reportedly, close to half of the unique spike-specific TCRs recognized epitopes lying outside the regions that are mutated in the B.1.351 and B.1.1.7 variants. Conclusions about previously exposed vaccinees were limited because only six AZD1222 recipients were SARS-CoV-2 seropositive at baseline. A significant rise in spike-specific TCR breadth and depth was observed after two AZD1222 doses relative to day 0 and relative to MenACWY recipients. Participants were mostly white British and included more females than males, and it was suggested by the authors that clonal diversity may have been underestimated. Because no day 14 peak-response samples were available, repertoires were characterized only after the peak T cell response.

The CDR3 regions of human TCRbeta chains were analyzed by immunosequencing. From the authors' description of their analysis: TCRs in the repertoires were matched against a reference library of SARS-CoV-2-specific TCRs that had been generated with the MIRA antigen-specificity platform. Breadth was defined as the fraction of unique TCRs that were SARS-CoV-2-associated. Depth was defined as the fraction of total T cells that were SARS-CoV-2-associated. Using the MIRA data, each spike-specific TCR was assigned both to the spike region to which the TCR was reactive and to a CD4 or CD8 class. Log10-transformed breadth and depth values were compared by one-way ANOVA with Sidak's multiple comparisons tests. TCRdb's version of the immuneACCESS table is confined to in-frame rearrangements and falls short of the full clone set. An unresolved V gene accounts for under half of the shortfall where checked; the remainder is of unknown origin. V, J and clone size derive from that table, while D and trimming were established from the DNA sequence. In all, the sample holds 120,000 to 150,000 clones, and about 93% of those were seen once. The ten largest clonotypes hold approximately 5.2% of the sample.

This receptor was taken from an adult in good health. The sample in question was peripheral blood, obtained on day 0 of AZD1222 vaccination.

The bases read TGTGCCAGCTCACCACTCCCAGGGCTGAACACTGAAGCTTTCTTT. Its translation reads: CASSPLPGLNTEAFF. The chain is assembled from TRBV18 and TRBJ1-1, with a weak D call of TRBD1 (5 bases match). The germline V gene sets CDR1 to KGHSH and CDR2 to LQKENI. The CDR3 runs 15 residues from the cysteine to the phenylalanine. The only DNA kept is the CDR3, 45 bases in frame from the first base. V drops 1 base and J drops 0 bases, leaving 9 bases in between.